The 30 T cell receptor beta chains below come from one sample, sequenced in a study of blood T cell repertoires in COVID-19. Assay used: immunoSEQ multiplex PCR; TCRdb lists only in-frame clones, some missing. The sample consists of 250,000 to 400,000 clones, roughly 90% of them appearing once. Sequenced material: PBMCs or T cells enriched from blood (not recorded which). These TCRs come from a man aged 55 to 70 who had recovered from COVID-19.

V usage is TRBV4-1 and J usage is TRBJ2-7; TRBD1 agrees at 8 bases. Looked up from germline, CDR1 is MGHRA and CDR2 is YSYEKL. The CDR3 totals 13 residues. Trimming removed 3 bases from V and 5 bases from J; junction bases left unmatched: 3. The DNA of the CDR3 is TGCGCCAGCAGCCACGGACAGGGAGACGAGCAGTACTTC. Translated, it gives CASSHGQGDEQYF.

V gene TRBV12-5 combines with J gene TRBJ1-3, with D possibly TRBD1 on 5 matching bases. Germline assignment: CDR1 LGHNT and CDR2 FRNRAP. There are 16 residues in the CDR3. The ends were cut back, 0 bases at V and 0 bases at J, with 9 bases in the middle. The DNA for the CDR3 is TGTGCTAGTGGTTTGGTACTGGGGGGCTCTGGAAACACCATATATTTT. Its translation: CASGLVLGGSGNTIYF.

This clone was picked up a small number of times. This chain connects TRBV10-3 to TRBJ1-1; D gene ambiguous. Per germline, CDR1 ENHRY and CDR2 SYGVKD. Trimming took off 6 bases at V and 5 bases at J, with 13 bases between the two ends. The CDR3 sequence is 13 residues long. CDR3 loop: CAIRYASGTEAFF. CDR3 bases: TGTGCCATCAGGTATGCTTCGGGAACTGAAGCTTTCTTT.

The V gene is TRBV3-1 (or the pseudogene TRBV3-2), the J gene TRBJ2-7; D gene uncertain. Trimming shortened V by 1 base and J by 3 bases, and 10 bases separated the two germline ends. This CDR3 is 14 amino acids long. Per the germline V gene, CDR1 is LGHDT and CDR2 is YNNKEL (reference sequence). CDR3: CASSQVSGFYEQYF. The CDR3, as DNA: TGTGCCAGCAGCCAAGTGTCAGGATTCTACGAGCAGTACTTC.

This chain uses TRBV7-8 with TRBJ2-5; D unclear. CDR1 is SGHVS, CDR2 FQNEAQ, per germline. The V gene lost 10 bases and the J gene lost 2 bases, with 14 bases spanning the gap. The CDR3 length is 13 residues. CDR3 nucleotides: TGTGCCACTTTACCCCCCCAGCAAGAGACCCAGTACTTC. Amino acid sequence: CATLPPQQETQYF.

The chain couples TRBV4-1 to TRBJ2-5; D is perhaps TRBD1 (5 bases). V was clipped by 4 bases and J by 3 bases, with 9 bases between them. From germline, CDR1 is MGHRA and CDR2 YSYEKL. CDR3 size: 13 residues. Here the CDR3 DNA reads TGCGCCAGCAGCCGTGACAGAAAAGAGACCCAGTACTTC. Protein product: CASSRDRKETQYF.

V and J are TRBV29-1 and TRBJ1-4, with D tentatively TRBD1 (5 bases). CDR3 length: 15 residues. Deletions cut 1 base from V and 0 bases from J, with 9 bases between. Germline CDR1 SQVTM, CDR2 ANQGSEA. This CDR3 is CSVEARTSTNEKLFF. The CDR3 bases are TGCAGCGTTGAAGCTCGGACATCAACTAATGAAAAACTGTTTTTT.

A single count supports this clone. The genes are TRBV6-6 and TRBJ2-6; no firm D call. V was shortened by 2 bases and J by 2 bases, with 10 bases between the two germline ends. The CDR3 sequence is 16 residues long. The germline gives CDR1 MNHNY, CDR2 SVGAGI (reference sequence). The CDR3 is CASSYLARAGANVLTF. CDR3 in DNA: TGTGCCAGCAGTTACCTCGCCCGGGCTGGGGCCAACGTCCTGACTTTC.

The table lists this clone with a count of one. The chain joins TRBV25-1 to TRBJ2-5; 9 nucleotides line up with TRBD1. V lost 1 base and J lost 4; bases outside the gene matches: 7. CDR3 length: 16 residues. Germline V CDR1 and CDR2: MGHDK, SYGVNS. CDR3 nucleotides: TGTGCCAGCAGTGAATGGGGGGGGACAGGGAGAGAGACCCAGTACTTC. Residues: CASSEWGGTGRETQYF. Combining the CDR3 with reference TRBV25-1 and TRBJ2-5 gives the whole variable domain EADIYQTPRYLVIGTGKKITLECSQTMGHDKMYWYQQDPGMELHLIHYSYGVNSTEKGDLSSESTVSRIRTEHFPLTLESARPSHTSQYLCASSEWGGTGRETQYFGPGTRLLVL.

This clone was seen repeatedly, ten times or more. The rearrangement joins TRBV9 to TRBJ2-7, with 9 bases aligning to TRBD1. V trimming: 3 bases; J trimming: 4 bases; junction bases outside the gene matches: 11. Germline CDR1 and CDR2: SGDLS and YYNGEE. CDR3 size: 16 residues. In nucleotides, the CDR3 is TGTGCCAGCAGCGAGGGCCCTGGCGGACAGGGGTACGAGCAGTACTTC. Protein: CASSEGPGGQGYEQYF.

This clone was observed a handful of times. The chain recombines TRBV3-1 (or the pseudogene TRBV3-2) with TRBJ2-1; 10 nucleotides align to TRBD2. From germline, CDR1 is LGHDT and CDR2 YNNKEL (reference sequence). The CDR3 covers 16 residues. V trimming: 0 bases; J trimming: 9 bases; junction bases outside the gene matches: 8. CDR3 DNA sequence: TGTGCCAGCAGCCAAGATCCACTAGCGGGACTTGTTGAGCAGTTCTTC. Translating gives CASSQDPLAGLVEQFF.

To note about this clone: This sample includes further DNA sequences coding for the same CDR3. CDR3 nucleotides: TGCGCCAGCAGCCAAGATAGGGGACAGCCCCAGCATTTT. Translating gives CASSQDRGQPQHF. The V gene is TRBV4-3, the J gene TRBJ1-5; possibly TRBD1 for D (5 bases). The V gene's germline CDR1 is LGHNA and CDR2 YSLEER. CDR3 length: 13 residues. V was trimmed by 0 bases and J by 7 bases, leaving 7 bases between them.

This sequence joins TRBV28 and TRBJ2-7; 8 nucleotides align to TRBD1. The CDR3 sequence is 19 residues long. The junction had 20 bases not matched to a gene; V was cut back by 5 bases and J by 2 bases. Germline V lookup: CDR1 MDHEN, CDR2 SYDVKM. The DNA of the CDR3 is TGTGCCAGCAGTCGTCCCTCCGTTATCGCAGGGGGCGAAACCTACGAGCAGTACTTC. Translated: CASSRPSVIAGGETYEQYF.

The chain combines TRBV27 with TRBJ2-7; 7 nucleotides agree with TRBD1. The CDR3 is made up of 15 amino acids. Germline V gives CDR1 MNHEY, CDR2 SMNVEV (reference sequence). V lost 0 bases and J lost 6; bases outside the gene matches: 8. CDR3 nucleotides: TGTGCCAGCAGTTTATCGTCACAGGGGCAAAGCGAGCAGTACTTC. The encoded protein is CASSLSSQGQSEQYF.

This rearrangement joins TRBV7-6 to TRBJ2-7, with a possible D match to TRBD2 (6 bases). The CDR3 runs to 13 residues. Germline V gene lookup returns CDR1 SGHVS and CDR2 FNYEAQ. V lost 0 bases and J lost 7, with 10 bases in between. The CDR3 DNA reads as TGTGCCAGCAGCTTAGCGGGGGGATTAGAGCAGTACTTC. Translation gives CASSLAGGLEQYF. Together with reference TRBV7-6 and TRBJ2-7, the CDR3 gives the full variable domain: GAGVSQSPRYKVTKRGQDVALRCDPISGHVSLYWYRQALGQGPEFLTYFNYEAQQDKSGLPNDRFSAERPEGSISTLTIQRTEQRDSAMYRCASSLAGGLEQYFGPGTRLTVT.

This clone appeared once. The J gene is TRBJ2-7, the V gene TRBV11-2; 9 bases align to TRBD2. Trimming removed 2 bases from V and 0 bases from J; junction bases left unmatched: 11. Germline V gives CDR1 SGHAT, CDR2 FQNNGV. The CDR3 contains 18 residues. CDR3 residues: CASSLNFHRGGASYEQYF. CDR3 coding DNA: TGTGCCAGCAGCTTAAATTTCCATCGCGGGGGGGCCTCCTACGAGCAGTACTTC.

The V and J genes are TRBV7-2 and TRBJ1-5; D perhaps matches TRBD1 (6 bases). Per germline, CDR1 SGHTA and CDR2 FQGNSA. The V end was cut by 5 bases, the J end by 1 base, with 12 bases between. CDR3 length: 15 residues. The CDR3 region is CASSGGGRSNQPQHF. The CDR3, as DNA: TGTGCCAGCAGCGGGGGCGGGCGGAGCAATCAGCCCCAGCATTTT.

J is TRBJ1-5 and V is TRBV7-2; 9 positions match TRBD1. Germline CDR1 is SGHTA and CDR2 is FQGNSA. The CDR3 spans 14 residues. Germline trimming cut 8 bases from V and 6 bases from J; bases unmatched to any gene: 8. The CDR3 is CASGTGSAPQPQHF. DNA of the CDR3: TGTGCCAGCGGGACAGGGTCCGCACCTCAGCCCCAGCATTTT.

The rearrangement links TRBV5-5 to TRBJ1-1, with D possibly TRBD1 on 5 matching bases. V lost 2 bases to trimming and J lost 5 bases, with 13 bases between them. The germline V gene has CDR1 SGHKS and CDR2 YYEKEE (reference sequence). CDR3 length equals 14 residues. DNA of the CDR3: TGTGCCAGCAGCTTCAGGGCGACGTTAACTGAAGCTTTCTTT. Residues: CASSFRATLTEAFF.

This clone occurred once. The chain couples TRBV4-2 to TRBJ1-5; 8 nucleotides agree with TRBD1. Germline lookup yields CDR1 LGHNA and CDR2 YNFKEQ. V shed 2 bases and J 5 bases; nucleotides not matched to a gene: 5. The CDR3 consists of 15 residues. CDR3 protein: CASSQTDRGDQPQHF. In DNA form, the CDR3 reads TGTGCCAGCAGCCAAACAGACAGGGGTGATCAGCCCCAGCATTTT.

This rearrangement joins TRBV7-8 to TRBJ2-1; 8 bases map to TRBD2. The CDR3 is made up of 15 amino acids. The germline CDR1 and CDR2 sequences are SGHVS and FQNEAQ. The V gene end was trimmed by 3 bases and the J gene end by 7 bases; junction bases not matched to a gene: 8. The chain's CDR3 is CASSFVLAGRNEQFF. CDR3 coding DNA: TGTGCCAGCAGCTTTGTTCTAGCGGGCCGGAATGAGCAGTTCTTC.

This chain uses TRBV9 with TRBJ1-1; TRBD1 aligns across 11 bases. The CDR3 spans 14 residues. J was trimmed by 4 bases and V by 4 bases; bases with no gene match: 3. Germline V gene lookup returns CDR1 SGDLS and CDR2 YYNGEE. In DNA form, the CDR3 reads TGTGCCAGCAGCCAAGGGACAGGGGGCACTGAAGCTTTCTTT. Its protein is CASSQGTGGTEAFF.

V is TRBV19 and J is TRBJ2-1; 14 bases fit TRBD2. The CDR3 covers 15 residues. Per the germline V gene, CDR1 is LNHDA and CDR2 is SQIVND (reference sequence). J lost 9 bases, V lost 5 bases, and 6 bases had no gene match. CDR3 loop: CASSRLAGGVSEQFF. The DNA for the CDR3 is TGTGCCAGTAGTCGACTAGCGGGGGGGGTCAGTGAGCAGTTCTTC.

In nucleotides, the CDR3 is TGCGCCAGCAGCTTGGGCGGACGGACAACAAATGAGCAGTTCTTC. Its protein product is CASSLGGRTTNEQFF. The chain recombines TRBV5-1 with TRBJ2-1; the D gene is possibly TRBD1 (5 bases). Germline CDR1 SGHRS, CDR2 YFSETQ. This CDR3 has 15 residues. Trimming shortened V by 0 bases and J by 7 bases, and 14 bases separated the two germline ends.

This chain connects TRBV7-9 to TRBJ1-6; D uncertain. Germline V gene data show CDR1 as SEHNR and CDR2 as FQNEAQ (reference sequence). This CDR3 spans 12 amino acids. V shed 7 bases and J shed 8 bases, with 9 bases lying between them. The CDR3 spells CASTTRDSPLHF. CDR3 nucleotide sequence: TGTGCCAGCACGACGAGGGATTCACCCCTCCACTTT.

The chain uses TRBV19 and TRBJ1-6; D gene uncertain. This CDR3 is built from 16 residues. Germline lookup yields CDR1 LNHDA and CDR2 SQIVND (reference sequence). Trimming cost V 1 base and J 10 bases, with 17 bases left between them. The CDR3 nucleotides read TGTGCCAGTAGTATAGGCTGGAATGCAGGCCACTCACCCCTCCACTTT. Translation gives CASSIGWNAGHSPLHF.

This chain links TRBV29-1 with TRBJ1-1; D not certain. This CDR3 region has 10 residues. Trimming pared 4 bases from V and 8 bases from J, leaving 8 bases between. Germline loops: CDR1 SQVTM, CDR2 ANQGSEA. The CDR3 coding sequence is TGCAGCGTTGGCAAGCGAGAAGCTTTCTTT. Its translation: CSVGKREAFF. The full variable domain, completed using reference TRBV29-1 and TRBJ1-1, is SAVISQKPSRDICQRGTSLTIQCQVDSQVTMMFWYRQQPGQSLTLIATANQGSEATYESGFVIDKFPISRPNLTFSTLTVSNMSPEDSSIYLCSVGKREAFFGQGTRLTVV.

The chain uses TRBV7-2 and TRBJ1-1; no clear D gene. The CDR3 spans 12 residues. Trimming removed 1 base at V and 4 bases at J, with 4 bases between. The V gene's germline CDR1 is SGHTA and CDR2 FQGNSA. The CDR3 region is CASSLGPTEAFF. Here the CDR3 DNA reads TGTGCCAGCAGCTTAGGGCCCACTGAAGCTTTCTTT.

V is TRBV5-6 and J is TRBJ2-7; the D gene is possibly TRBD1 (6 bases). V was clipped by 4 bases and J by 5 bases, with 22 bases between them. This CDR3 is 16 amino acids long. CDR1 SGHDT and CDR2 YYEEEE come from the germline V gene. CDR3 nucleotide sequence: TGTGCCAGCAGCACAGGGACCTCCCAAGTCCCCCACGAGCAGTACTTC. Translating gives CASSTGTSQVPHEQYF.

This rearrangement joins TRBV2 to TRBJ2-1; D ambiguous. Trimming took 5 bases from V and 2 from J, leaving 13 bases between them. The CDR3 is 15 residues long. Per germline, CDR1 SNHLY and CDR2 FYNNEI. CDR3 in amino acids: CASSPVPGPYNEQFF. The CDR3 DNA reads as TGTGCCAGCAGTCCCGTTCCAGGCCCCTACAATGAGCAGTTCTTC.